This section outlines one TCR beta chain sequence together with its context. Its antigen is still unknown. Per-nucleotide qualities are absent, and no much larger clonotype sits a single base away. These data belong to a study of vaccination effects on CD4 cells after COVID-19 (dated by TCRdb to the early 2020s). A note on the overall study: Post-vaccine samples across the study were collected a median of 72 days after the second dose, with a range of 14 to 241. In both COVID-19 convalescent patients and infection-naive vaccine recipients, the study compared SARS-CoV-2 spike-specific CD4+ TCR repertoires from before mRNA vaccination with those from after it. The full study included roughly 11 COVID-19 convalescent patients and a handful of SARS-CoV-2-naive healthy vaccine recipients. Cultures from other donors in the study were sequenced with the Oncomine TCR Beta short-read assay on an Illumina iSeq 100.

Results the study describes overall, beyond this receptor: Both infection-induced and vaccine-induced clones contracted markedly at late post-vaccination timepoints, which is consistent with waning T cell responses. The study was limited by a small number of convalescent patients and lacked early post-infection timepoints. Among healthy vaccine recipients, nearly all vaccine-induced clones were SARS-CoV-2 mono-reactive, and just 1 of 255 was cross-reactive with common cold coronaviruses.

The CDR3 covers 12 residues, taking in both the cysteine and the phenylalanine. Just the 36-base CDR3 DNA is kept, in frame starting at base 1. Via the germline V gene, CDR1 is SGHRS and CDR2 YFSETQ. The germline ends are 7 bases apart after V is trimmed by 0 bases and J by 7 bases. In the ViraFEST assay, PBMC were stimulated with viral peptide pools, and antigen-specific CD4+ T cell clonotypes were then identified by expansion using TCR sequencing. After about 10 days of culture, CD4+ T cells were isolated with the EasySep CD4+ T cell isolation kit. Two doses of either the BNT162b2 or the mRNA-1273 mRNA SARS-CoV-2 vaccine were administered to participants. None of the healthy vaccine recipients had a prior SARS-CoV-2 infection, which was confirmed by nucleocapsid antibody tests that came back negative both before and after vaccination. Some 2.2 million PBMC per well were cultured in IMDM with about 5.1% human AB serum, 8.5 to 10 IU/ml IL-2 and gentamicin, plus 10 ug/ml peptides. Half of the culture medium was replaced with fresh IL-2-containing medium on days 3 and 7. Unless otherwise noted, each peptide stimulation condition was cultured in triplicate wells. Using Ficoll-Paque Plus gradient centrifugation, PBMC were separated from whole blood and then either used fresh or cryopreserved at -140C. The overlapping peptide pools covered the spike proteins of SARS-CoV-2 as well as those of the common cold coronaviruses HCoV-NL63, HCoV-OC43 and HCoV-229E. Genomic DNA was extracted from cultured CD4+ T cells with the QIAamp micro DNA kit.

Preparation of the library involved the immunoSEQ multiplex PCR assay. DNA from the cultured, isolated CD4+ T cells was subjected to TCR beta CDR3 sequencing. The original methods were these. Non-productive TCR sequences were removed, reads were trimmed to the CDR3 region, and CDR3s of at least 7 amino acids were retained. The MANAFEST web app was used to pick out antigen-specific clonotypes by comparing their expansion in peptide wells with that in reference cultures. To be called positive, a clone needed expansion at FDR<0.05 compared with the reference and with all other wells, an odds ratio greater than 5, and a frequency greater than 0.1% in two replicate wells. A clonotype was defined as cross-reactive if the clonotype was significantly expanded both in SARS-CoV-2 spike wells and in at least one common cold coronavirus spike condition. CDR3 similarity was assessed by Levenshtein distance using the stringdist R package, and unrooted trees were constructed with ape in R 3.6.1. TCRdb provides this immuneACCESS table in a form limited to in-frame rearrangements. Some clones are lacking; in checked studies, under half of them reflect an unresolved V gene, and why the rest are absent is not known. V and J calls and clone size are copied from that table; D and trimming were computed from the DNA. Within this sample are roughly 23,000 clones, with 60% to 85% of them counted one time only. The ten largest clones capture roughly 20% of the sample.

The sequence links TRBV5-1 to TRBJ1-1; no confident D gene assignment can be made. This receptor was taken from a human donor who received a COVID-19 vaccine. Material: CD4+ T cells from PBMCs cultured with HCoV-NL63 spike peptides, obtained after COVID-19 vaccination. The cell subset or site label here, explained by the study, means: HCoV-NL63 spike overlapping peptide pool stimulation. This receptor has the CDR3 CASSLDADEAFF. At the DNA level, the sequence is TGCGCCAGCAGCTTGGACGCCGATGAAGCTTTCTTT.